What follows describes a single T cell receptor (beta chain). Repertoires were generated with immunoSEQ multiplex PCR, while TCRdb's copy carries only in-frame clones and drops some. Of 80,000 or so clones in the sample, roughly 98% were seen once. Germline lookup yields CDR1 SNHLY and CDR2 FYNNEI. V lost 5 bases and J lost 4; bases outside the gene matches: 13. The CDR3 runs 17 residues. This record comes from a study of technical replicates of blood from several donors. The clonotype was recovered from a human donor in good health. The chain combines TRBV2 with TRBJ2-1, with TRBD2 matching 8 bases. Sequencing was done on a sample of T cells isolated from PBMCs. CDR3 DNA sequence: TGTGCCAGCAGTCCTCTGAGGGGGACTAGGATTTACAATGAGCAGTTCTTC. Amino acid sequence: CASSPLRGTRIYNEQFF.